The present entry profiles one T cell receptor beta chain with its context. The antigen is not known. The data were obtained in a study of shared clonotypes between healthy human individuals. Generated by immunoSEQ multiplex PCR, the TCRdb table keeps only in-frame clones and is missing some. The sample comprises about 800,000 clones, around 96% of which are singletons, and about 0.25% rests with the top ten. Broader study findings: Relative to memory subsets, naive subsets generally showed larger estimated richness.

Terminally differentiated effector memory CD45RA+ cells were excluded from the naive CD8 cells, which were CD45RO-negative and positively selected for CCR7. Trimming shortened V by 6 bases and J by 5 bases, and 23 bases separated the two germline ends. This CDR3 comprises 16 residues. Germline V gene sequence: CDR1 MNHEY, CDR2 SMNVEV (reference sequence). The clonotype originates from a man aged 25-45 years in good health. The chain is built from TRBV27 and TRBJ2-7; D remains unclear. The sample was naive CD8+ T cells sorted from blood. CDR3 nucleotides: TGTGCCAGCAGCACCTCCCTTGGGGAAGAATTACACGAGCAGTACTTC. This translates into CASSTSLGEELHEQYF.